What follows is one TCR beta chain and its context. Its antigen is not identified. CDR1 is SGDLS, CDR2 YYNGEE, per germline. This CDR3 has 17 residues. V was clipped by 1 base and J by 5 bases; unmatched bases: 12. The sample is drawn from a study of blood T cells in healthy people across ages. Study findings and constraints: Possibly, changes in expanded clonotypes were confounded because donor CMV status was unknown.

Using a J-beta primer mix together with a sample-barcoded 5' primer, a second PCR was run for 7 to 11 cycles. There were at least 2.5 million CDR3-containing paired-end reads obtained from each sample. TCRdb re-called the 5' RACE reads with MiXCR, one entry per CDR3 protein. This table holds 710,000 or so distinct CDR3 sequences, 22% found once. The specimen was blood. The origin of this receptor is a man between 65 and 79 years old in good health. The chain carries TRBV9 and TRBJ2-5; 9 bases are a match to TRBD2. The DNA for the CDR3 is TGTGCCAGCAGCGTATTAGGAGCGGGAGGTTCGGGTGAGACCCAGTACTTC. It yields the protein CASSVLGAGGSGETQYF.